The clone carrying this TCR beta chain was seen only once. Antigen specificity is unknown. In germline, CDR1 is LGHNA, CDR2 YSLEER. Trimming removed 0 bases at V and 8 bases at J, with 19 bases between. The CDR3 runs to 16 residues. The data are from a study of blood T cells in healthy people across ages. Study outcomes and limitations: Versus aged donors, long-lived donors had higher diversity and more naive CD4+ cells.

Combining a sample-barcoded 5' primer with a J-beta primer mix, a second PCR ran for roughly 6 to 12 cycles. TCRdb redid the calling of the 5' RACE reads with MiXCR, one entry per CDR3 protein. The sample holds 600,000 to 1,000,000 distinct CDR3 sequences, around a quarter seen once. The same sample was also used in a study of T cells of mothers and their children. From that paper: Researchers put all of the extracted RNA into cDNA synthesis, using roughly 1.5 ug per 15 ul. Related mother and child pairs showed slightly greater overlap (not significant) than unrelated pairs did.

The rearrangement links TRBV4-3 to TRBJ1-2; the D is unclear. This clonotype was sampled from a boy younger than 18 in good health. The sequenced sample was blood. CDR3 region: CASSQDMDIEGGGYTF. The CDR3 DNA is TGCGCCAGCAGCCAAGACATGGATATAGAGGGCGGAGGCTACACCTTC.